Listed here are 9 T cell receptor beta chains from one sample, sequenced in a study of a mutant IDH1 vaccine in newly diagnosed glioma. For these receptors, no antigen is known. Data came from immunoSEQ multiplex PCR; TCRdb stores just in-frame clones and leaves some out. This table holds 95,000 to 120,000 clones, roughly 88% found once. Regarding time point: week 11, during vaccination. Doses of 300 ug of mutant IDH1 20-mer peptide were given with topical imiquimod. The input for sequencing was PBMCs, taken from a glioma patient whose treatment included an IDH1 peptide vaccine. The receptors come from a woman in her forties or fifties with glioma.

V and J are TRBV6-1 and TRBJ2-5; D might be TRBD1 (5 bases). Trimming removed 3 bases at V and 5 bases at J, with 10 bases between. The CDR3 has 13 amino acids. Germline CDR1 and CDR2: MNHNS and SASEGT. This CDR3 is CASSEQGWETQYF. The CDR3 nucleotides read TGTGCCAGCAGTGAGCAGGGTTGGGAGACCCAGTACTTC.

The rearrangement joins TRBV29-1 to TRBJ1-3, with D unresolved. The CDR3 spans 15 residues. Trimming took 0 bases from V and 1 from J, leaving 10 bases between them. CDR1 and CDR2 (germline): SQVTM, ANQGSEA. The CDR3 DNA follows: TGCAGCGTTGAAGATAGGTGGGCTTCTGGAAACACCATATATTTT. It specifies CSVEDRWASGNTIYF.

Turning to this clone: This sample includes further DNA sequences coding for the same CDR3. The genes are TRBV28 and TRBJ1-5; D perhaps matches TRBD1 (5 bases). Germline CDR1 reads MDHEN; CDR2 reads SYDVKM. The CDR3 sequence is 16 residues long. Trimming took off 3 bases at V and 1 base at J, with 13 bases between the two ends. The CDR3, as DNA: TGTGCCAGCAGTTTGTCGGGGCGAGGGAGCAATCAGCCCCAGCATTTT. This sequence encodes CASSLSGRGSNQPQHF.

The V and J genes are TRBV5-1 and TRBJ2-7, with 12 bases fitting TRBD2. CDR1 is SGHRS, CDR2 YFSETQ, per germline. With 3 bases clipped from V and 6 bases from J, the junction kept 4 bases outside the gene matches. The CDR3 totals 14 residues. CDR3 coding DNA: TGCGCCAGCAGCTCAGGACTAGCGGGACTCGAGCAGTACTTC. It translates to CASSSGLAGLEQYF.

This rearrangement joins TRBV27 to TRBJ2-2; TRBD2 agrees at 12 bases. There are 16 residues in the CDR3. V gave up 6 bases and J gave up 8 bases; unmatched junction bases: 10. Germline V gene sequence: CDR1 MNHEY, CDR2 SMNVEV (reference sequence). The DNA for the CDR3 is TGTGCCAGCAGCCGCCTCCTAGCGGGAGGGATGGGGGAGCTGTTTTTT. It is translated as CASSRLLAGGMGELFF.

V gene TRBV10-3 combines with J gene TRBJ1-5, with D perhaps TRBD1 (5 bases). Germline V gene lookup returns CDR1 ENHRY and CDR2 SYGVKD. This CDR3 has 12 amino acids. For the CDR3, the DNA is TGTGGGGCGGGGGAAAGCAATCAGCCCCAGCATTTT. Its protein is CGAGESNQPQHF.

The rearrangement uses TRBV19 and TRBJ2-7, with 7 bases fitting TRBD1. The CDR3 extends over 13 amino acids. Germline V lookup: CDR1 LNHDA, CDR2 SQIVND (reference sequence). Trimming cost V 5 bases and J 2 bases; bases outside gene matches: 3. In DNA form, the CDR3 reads TGTGCCAGTAGTGTGGGACAGACCTACGAGCAGTACTTC. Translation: CASSVGQTYEQYF.

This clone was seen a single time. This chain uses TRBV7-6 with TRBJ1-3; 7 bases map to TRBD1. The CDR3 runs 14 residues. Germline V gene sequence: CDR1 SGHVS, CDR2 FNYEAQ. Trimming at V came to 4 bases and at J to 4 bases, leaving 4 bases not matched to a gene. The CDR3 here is CASSSLTGGNTIYF. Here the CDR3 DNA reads TGTGCCAGCAGCTCGCTGACAGGGGGAAACACCATATATTTT.

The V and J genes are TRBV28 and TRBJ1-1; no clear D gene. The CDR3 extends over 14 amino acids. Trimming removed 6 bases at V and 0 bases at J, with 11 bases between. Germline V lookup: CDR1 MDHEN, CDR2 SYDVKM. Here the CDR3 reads CASRGGVLNTEAFF. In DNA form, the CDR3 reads TGTGCCAGCAGGGGTGGGGTGTTGAACACTGAAGCTTTCTTT.